This T cell receptor beta chain was recorded in a study of CXCR3-negative and CXCR3-positive naive CD8 T cells (dated by TCRdb to about 2019). Context from the whole study: In total, roughly 140 million TRB reads were obtained, corresponding to roughly 1.5 +/- 0.3 million reads per library. The TRBV-TRBJ cluster analysis covered naive subsets from 5 donors and memory cells from 3 donors. Data from ten to twelve donors, pooled across two independent experiments, went into the diversity and physicochemical repertoire analyses. Paper-wide results and their limitations: Compared with CXCR3-negative naive cells, CXCR3-positive naive cells had TRB CDR3s with higher hydrophobicity (lower Kidera factor 4), lower energy, and higher strength and volume indices. Repertoire diversity was comparably high in both naive subsets but much lower in memory CD8+ T cells. Because CXCR3 expression was partially decreased after cryopreservation, freshly isolated PBMCs were used for most assays. Because surface CD5, which is linked to self-reactivity in mice, was comparable between the naive subsets, TCR interaction strength was also inferred from TRB CDR3 physicochemical properties. Within the same donor, TRBV-TRBJ usage looked similar between naive CXCR3-negative and CXCR3-positive cells, but memory cells had distinct patterns.

Each CD8+ T cell subset was flow-sorted in triplicate, with some 300,000 cells per subset placed directly into RLT lysis buffer. Naive CD8+ T cells were defined stringently as CD45RO-CCR7+CD27+CD95- to exclude memory contaminants. Standard density gradient centrifugation was used to isolate peripheral blood mononuclear cells from buffy coats. A FACSAria III was used to flow-sort naive CD8+ T cells into CXCR3-negative and CXCR3-positive populations. Total RNA was extracted from sorted cells with an RNeasy Mini Kit. TCRdb records NextSeq 550 as the sequencer. The Human TCR Profiling Kit (MiLaboratory) was used to prepare UMI-labeled 5' RACE TRB cDNA libraries. The full amount of extracted RNA was used for cDNA synthesis, and the full amount of resulting cDNA was used for PCR amplification. Libraries were prepared in parallel with an identical number of PCR cycles. In the paper's pipeline: With a requirement of at least two reads per UMI, MIGEC and MiXCR extracted about 52,000 +/- 9,100 unique UMI-labeled TRB cDNA molecules per library. On average, each library contained about 40,000 +/- 10,000 functional in-frame TRB CDR3 nucleotide clonotypes without stop codons. After downsampling to 5000 UMI-labeled TRB molecules per sample, diversity metrics such as normalized Shannon-Wiener and Chao1 were calculated in VDJtools. Clonotype-size-weighted physicochemical properties of the central five CDR3 residues (interaction energy, strength, volume and Kidera factor 4) were computed in VDJtools. Reads reprocessed by TCRdb are summarized as one entry per CDR3 protein sequence, and DNA is absent. Clone size and V and J calls follow TCRdb, not the original study. The sample has about 120,000 distinct CDR3 sequences on record. Around 0.36% of the sample is in the top ten clones.

The CDR3, from cysteine to phenylalanine, totals 11 residues. The entry carries no DNA sequence. From a lookup of the germline V gene, CDR1 and CDR2 are SQVTM and ANQGSEA. Details on this clonotype: The target of this receptor is not known.

This receptor was obtained from a human donor in good health. Some clones in this sample may be carry-over from other donors' samples. The V gene is TRBV29-1 and the J gene is TRBJ2-1; no DNA is available, so the TRBD2 call from TCRdb remains unchecked. The sample was naive CXCR3+ CD8+ T cells from blood. According to the study, the label for this sample's cell subset or site signals: CD45RO-CCR7+CD27+CD95- naive CD8+ T cells expressing CXCR3 (TNR3+). CDR3 protein: CSAPSLGEQFF.